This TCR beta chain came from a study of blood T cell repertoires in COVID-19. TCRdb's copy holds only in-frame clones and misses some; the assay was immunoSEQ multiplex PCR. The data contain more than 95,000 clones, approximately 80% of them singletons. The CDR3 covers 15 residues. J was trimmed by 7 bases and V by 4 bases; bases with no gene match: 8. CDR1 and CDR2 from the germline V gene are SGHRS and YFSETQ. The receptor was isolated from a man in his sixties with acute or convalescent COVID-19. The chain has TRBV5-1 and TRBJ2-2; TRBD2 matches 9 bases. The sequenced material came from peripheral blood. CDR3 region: CASSKIAGASGELFF. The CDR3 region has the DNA TGCGCCAGCAGCAAGATAGCGGGAGCCAGCGGGGAGCTGTTTTTT.